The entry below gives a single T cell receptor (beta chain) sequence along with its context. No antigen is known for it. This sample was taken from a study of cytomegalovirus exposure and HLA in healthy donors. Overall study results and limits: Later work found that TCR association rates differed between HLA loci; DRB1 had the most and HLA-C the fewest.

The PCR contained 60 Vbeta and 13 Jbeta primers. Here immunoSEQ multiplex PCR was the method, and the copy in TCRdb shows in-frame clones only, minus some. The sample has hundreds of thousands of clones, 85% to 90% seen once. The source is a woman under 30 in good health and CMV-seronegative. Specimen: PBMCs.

CDR3 region: CASTLRGLAERDTDTQYF. CDR3 DNA sequence: TGTGCCAGCACCCTACGTGGGCTAGCGGAAAGGGACACAGATACGCAGTATTTT. V usage is TRBV7-8 and J usage is TRBJ2-3, with 7 bases that match TRBD2. V gave up 7 bases and J gave up 2 bases; unmatched junction bases: 18. Looked up from germline, CDR1 is SGHVS and CDR2 is FQNEAQ. The CDR3 runs 18 residues.